A selection of T cell receptor beta chains follows, all from one sample in a study of shared clonotypes between healthy human individuals. The protocol was immunoSEQ multiplex PCR, while the TCRdb copy is restricted to in-frame clones and leaves out a portion. Among 2 million to 2.5 million clones, roughly 93% were seen once, and the ten largest hold roughly 0.36%. The sequencing input was naive CD4+ T cells from PBMCs. The source of these receptors is a man between 18 and 29 years old in good health. Some clones in this sample may be carry-over from other donors' samples. Both conserved end residues are part of each CDR3. Fields, in order: V gene, J gene, clone size, D gene, CDR3 DNA, CDR3 protein. A D gene is named only where the DNA matches it firmly. Some rows mark clone size as missing; the rest say once, few, many or name a class of expanded clone.

TRBV18	TRBJ2-7	NA	TRBD1	TGTGCCAGCTCACCACCGGGACAGAGAATAATTTACGAGCAGTACTTC	CASSPPGQRIIYEQYF
TRBV30	TRBJ2-5	NA	NA	TGTGCCTGGAGGGGTGAGGAGACCCAGTACTTC	CAWRGEETQYF
TRBV5-1	TRBJ2-7	once	TRBD1	TGCGCCAGCAGCTCGCAGGGGGCGGATGGCGAGCAGTACTTC	CASSSQGADGEQYF
TRBV5-4	TRBJ2-7	NA	TRBD1	TGTGCCAGCAGCGCGCCGGGACAGATAATCTACGAGCAGTACTTC	CASSAPGQIIYEQYF
TRBV5-6	TRBJ1-1	NA	TRBD1	TGTGCCAGCAGCCGGACAGGGGGAAACACTGAAGCTTTCTTT	CASSRTGGNTEAFF
TRBV11-3	TRBJ1-2	NA	TRBD1	TGTGCCAGCAGCCAGACCGACAGGGGTGGCTACACCTTC	CASSQTDRGGYTF
TRBV6-6	TRBJ1-4	NA	NA	TGTGCCAGCAGTTATAGGCAGTCTAATGAAAAACTGTTTTTT	CASSYRQSNEKLFF
TRBV19	TRBJ1-5	NA	TRBD1	TGTGCCAGTAGTATACATGGACAGGGGGTAAGCAATCAGCCCCAGCATTTT	CASSIHGQGVSNQPQHF
TRBV28	TRBJ2-1	NA	TRBD2	TGTGCCAGCAGTTTACCTAGCGGGGGCTCGGTTGAGCAGTTCTTC	CASSLPSGGSVEQFF
TRBV9	TRBJ2-1	NA	NA	TGTGCCGCCGGGACCCTTACCTACAATGAGCAGTTCTTC	CAAGTLTYNEQFF
TRBV7-2	TRBJ2-3	NA	NA	TGTGCCAGCAGCCTGGGGGGGCCACTACAACACACAGATACGCAGTATTTT	CASSLGGPLQHTDTQYF
TRBV30	TRBJ2-7	NA	NA	TGTGCCTGGAGCAGACAGGCAAGCTCCTACGAGCAGTACTTC	CAWSRQASSYEQYF
TRBV6-6	TRBJ1-5	NA	NA	TGTGCCAGCAGCAGGGATCAGCCCCAGCATTTT	CASSRDQPQHF
TRBV7-3	TRBJ2-3	NA	NA	TGTGCCAGCAGCTTAACCGAGACCGGACCGGCGCAGTATTTT	CASSLTETGPAQYF
TRBV15	TRBJ2-1	NA	NA	TGTGCCACCAGCAGAGCCCTAGTTAGCTCCTACAATGAGCAGTTCTTC	CATSRALVSSYNEQFF
TRBV28	TRBJ1-5	NA	NA	TGTGCCAGCAGTGCCCTCGACGGGGCCCGGCCCCAGCATTTT	CASSALDGARPQHF
TRBV18	TRBJ1-1	NA	NA	TGTGCCAGCTCACCCCAAGGGGATGGTATGGCTGAAGCTTTCTTT	CASSPQGDGMAEAFF
TRBV6-1	TRBJ1-4	NA	NA	TGTGCCAGCAGAGGGTGGGGCTCCCTAACCGAAAAACTGTTTTTT	CASRGWGSLTEKLFF
TRBV14	TRBJ1-1	NA	TRBD1	TGTGCCAGCAGCCAAGACCTAGGACAGGTAAACACTGAAGCTTTCTTT	CASSQDLGQVNTEAFF
TRBV9	TRBJ2-2	NA	NA	TGTGCCAGCAGCGTAGTGCGGGCCGGGGAGCTGTTTTTT	CASSVVRAGELFF
TRBV25-1	TRBJ2-7	NA	NA	TGTGCCAGCAGCTTAGGTGGGACCGGGCGCACCTACGAGCAGTACTTC	CASSLGGTGRTYEQYF
TRBV9	TRBJ2-5	NA	NA	TGTGCCAGCAGCGTAGTTGAGGGTTTGGGAGAGACCCAGTACTTC	CASSVVEGLGETQYF
TRBV7-2	TRBJ2-2	NA	NA	TGTGCCAGCAGCTTAGGACTGACGCCCGGGGAGCTGTTTTTT	CASSLGLTPGELFF
TRBV5-1	TRBJ2-5	NA	TRBD1	TGCGCCAGCAGCAGGGGACAGGGGGAAGAGACCCAGTACTTC	CASSRGQGEETQYF
TRBV5-1	TRBJ2-2	NA	NA	TGCGCCAGCAGCTTGGTAAAATCTCCCGGGGAGCTGTTTTTT	CASSLVKSPGELFF
TRBV20-1	TRBJ2-1	NA	NA	TGCAGTGCTTACGTAGCGGAGCAGTTCTTC	CSAYVAEQFF
TRBV28	TRBJ2-7	NA	TRBD1	TGTGCCAGCAGACCTCCGGGACAGGGCTACGAGCAGTACTTC	CASRPPGQGYEQYF
TRBV4-2	TRBJ1-6	NA	NA	TGTGCCAGCAGCCACCGGAACGGAGATAATTCACCCCTCCACTTT	CASSHRNGDNSPLHF
TRBV5-5	TRBJ2-5	NA	TRBD2	TGTGCCAGCAGCTTGTTTTTAGCGGGAGCGGGTGAGACCCAGTACTTC	CASSLFLAGAGETQYF
TRBV7-8	TRBJ2-1	NA	NA	TGTGCCAGCAGCTTAGTTCCTGGGGGGAATGAGCAGTTCTTC	CASSLVPGGNEQFF
TRBV28	TRBJ2-2	NA	NA	TGTGCCAGCAGTGGATACACCGGGGAGCTGTTTTTT	CASSGYTGELFF
TRBV19	TRBJ1-5	NA	NA	TGTGCCAGTAACCCCCATGCCGCGATAGCCCAGCATTTT	CASNPHAAIAQHF
TRBV7-9	TRBJ2-5	NA	NA	TGTGCCAGCAGCTTAGGATCGGGGGTAAGGGAGACCCAGTACTTC	CASSLGSGVRETQYF
TRBV5-1	TRBJ2-2	NA	NA	TGCGCCAGCAGCTTGGATCCTCAGAACACCGGGGAGCTGTTTTTT	CASSLDPQNTGELFF
TRBV28	TRBJ2-7	NA	TRBD2	TGTGCCAGCAGTTTACCGACTAGCGTTGGCTACGAGCAGTACTTC	CASSLPTSVGYEQYF
TRBV6-1	TRBJ2-1	NA	TRBD2	TGTGCCACCGCACGACTGGCGGGAGGGCCCAATGAGCAGTTCTTC	CATARLAGGPNEQFF
TRBV10-2	TRBJ1-3	NA	NA	TGCGCCAGCAGGGAGGGACCGAGCTCTGGAAACACCATATATTTT	CASREGPSSGNTIYF
TRBV7-9	TRBJ2-6	NA	NA	TGTGCCAGCAGCTTGACGGGGGCTGGGGCCAACGTCCTGACTTTC	CASSLTGAGANVLTF
TRBV6-5	TRBJ1-1	NA	NA	TGTGCCAGTCATAGGTTGACGGTGGGGAACACTGAAGCTTTCTTT	CASHRLTVGNTEAFF
TRBV28	TRBJ2-2	NA	TRBD2	TGTGCCAGCAGTACGACTAGCCAAAACACCGGGGAGCTGTTTTTT	CASSTTSQNTGELFF
TRBV5-1	TRBJ2-7	once	TRBD2	TGCGCCAGCAGCTTGGTGCCTCGGGCGGGAGTTATGATTGGCGAGCAGTACTTC	CASSLVPRAGVMIGEQYF
TRBV19	TRBJ1-5	NA	NA	TGTGCCAGTAGGTGGACAGCCGATAGCAATCAGCCCCAGCATTTT	CASRWTADSNQPQHF
TRBV5-1	TRBJ1-1	NA	NA	TGCGCCAGCAGACCCCCCGCCATGAACACTGAAGCTTTCTTT	CASRPPAMNTEAFF
TRBV14	TRBJ2-5	NA	TRBD2	TGTGCCAGCAGCCCAGCGGGGGCAGGGATGGTCATGGAGACCCAGTACTTC	CASSPAGAGMVMETQYF
TRBV5-1	TRBJ2-5	NA	TRBD1	TGCGCCAGCAGCCTGGGGACAGGGGAAGAGACCCAGTACTTC	CASSLGTGEETQYF
TRBV7-9	TRBJ2-3	NA	TRBD2	TGTGCCAGCAGCGCCGCGGGGCGGGAGGTTACAGATACGCAGTATTTT	CASSAAGREVTDTQYF
TRBV4-3	TRBJ2-3	NA	TRBD1	TGCGCCAGCAGCCAAGATTTCCGACAGGGTGCAGATACGCAGTATTTT	CASSQDFRQGADTQYF
TRBV21-1	TRBJ1-5	NA	NA	TGTGCCAGCAGCCGTGTCCCCGATCAGCCCCAGCATTTT	CASSRVPDQPQHF
TRBV29-1	TRBJ1-1	NA	NA	TGCAGCGCCCGAGACGGGACGCGGAACACTGAAGCTTTCTTT	CSARDGTRNTEAFF
TRBV28	TRBJ2-7	NA	NA	TGTGCCAGCAGCCCAACCTTTGGACAGCTCTCGCCCTACGAGCAGTACTTC	CASSPTFGQLSPYEQYF